The subject of this entry is one TCR beta chain. The antigen remains undetermined. Germline lookup yields CDR1 MNHNS and CDR2 SASEGT. CDR3 size: 14 residues. These data originate in a study of blood T cells in healthy people across ages. Study-level results: Diversity estimates drawn from one million T cells were deemed underestimates. A greater number of naive CD4+ cells and higher diversity distinguished long-lived donors from aged donors.

For the second PCR, which ran for roughly 6 to 12 cycles, a sample-barcoded 5' primer and a J-beta primer mix were used. Every molecule of cDNA carried a tag from a template-switch adaptor with 12 random nucleotides. Each CDR3 protein is one row after TCRdb ran MiXCR on the 5' RACE reads. The table records 1,300,000 or so distinct CDR3 sequences, roughly 64% of them present only once. Donors were healthy Caucasian individuals from Russia aged roughly 6 to 95. This TCR came from a man aged 18-30 years in good health. The V and J genes are TRBV6-1 and TRBJ2-5; D may be TRBD1 (6 bases). The better agreement between TRBJ2-7 and the DNA end casts doubt on the J call. The sequencing input was blood. The CDR3 sequence: CASSEFQGPCEQYF. CDR3 sequence (DNA): TGTGCCAGCAGTGAATTTCAGGGGCCCTGCGAGCAGTACTTC.